This T cell receptor beta chain was recovered during a study of identical twins. J was trimmed by 5 bases and V by 5 bases; bases with no gene match: 14. CDR3 length: 17 residues. Germline CDR1 is LNHDA and CDR2 is SQIVND (reference sequence). One entry per CDR3 protein, called by TCRdb with MiXCR from the 5' RACE reads. The sample records 690,000 or so distinct CDR3 sequences, 8.6% being singletons. The same sample was also studied in work on yellow fever vaccine responses in identical twins. As reported in that work: Reports say the vaccine T cell response in twins looked partly convergent and partly personalized.

The sequence was obtained from a young woman in good health. The chain recombines TRBV19 with TRBJ2-1; 8 nucleotides match TRBD1. The source material was PBMCs. This chain's CDR3 is CASSPPPTGGGHNEQFF. CDR3 nucleotides: TGTGCCAGTAGTCCCCCCCCCACAGGGGGAGGACACAATGAGCAGTTCTTC. Supplemented by reference TRBV19 and TRBJ2-1, the full variable domain reads DGGITQSPKYLFRKEGQNVTLSCEQNLNHDAMYWYRQDPGQGLRLIYYSQIVNDFQKGDIAEGYSVSREKKESFPLTVTSAQKNPTAFYLCASSPPPTGGGHNEQFFGPGTRLTVL.